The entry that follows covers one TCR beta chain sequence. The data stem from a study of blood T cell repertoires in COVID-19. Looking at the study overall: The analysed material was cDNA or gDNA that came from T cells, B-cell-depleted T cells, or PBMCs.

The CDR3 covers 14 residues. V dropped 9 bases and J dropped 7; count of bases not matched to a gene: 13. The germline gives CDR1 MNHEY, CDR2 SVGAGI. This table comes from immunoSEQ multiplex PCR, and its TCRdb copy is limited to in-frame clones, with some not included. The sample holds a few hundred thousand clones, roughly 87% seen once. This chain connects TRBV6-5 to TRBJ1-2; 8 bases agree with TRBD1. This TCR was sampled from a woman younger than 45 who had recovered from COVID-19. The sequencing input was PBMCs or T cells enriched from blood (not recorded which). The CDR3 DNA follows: TGTGCCAGTTCTACCGGGACAGGCTCTAGTGGCTACACCTTC. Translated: CASSTGTGSSGYTF.